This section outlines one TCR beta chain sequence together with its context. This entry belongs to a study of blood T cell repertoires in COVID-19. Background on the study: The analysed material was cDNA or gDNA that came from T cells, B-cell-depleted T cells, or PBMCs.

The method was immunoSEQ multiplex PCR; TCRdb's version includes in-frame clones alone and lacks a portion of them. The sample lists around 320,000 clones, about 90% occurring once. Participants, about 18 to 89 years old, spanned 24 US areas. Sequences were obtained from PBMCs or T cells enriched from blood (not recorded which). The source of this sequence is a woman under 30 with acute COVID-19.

The CDR3 DNA is TGTGCCAGCAGAACGGGACAGGGTAATGAAAAACTGTTTTTT. Its protein is CASRTGQGNEKLFF. J is TRBJ1-4 and V is TRBV6-5, with 9 bases lining up with TRBD1. CDR1 and CDR2 from the germline V gene are MNHEY and SVGAGI. The CDR3 length is 14 residues. The J segment lost 4 bases and the V segment lost 6 bases, leaving 3 bases of the junction unmatched.